This is a list of T cell receptor beta chains from one sample in a study of T cells in Graves' hyperthyroidism and ophthalmopathy. TCRdb recomputed calls from the multiplex PCR reads with MiXCR, one row per CDR3 protein. The table has about 570,000 distinct CDR3 sequences, around 15% seen once. Sequenced sample: blood. The receptor source for this set is a woman aged 35 to 49 with Graves' hyperthyroidism. Both conserved end residues are part of each CDR3. D genes are given only for firm matches. Clone size is given for some rows only: seen once, a few or many times, or a class if the clone is expanded.

len,abundance,d_gene,v_gene,j_gene,CDR3nt,CDR3aa
12,few,TRBD1,TRBV7-6,TRBJ2-7,TGTGCCAGCAGCCCCCGGGACAGCGAGCAGTACTTC,CASSPRDSEQYF
14,many,TRBD1,TRBV28,TRBJ2-7,TGTGCCAGCAGTTTTGTGACAGGGAAATACGAGCAGTACTTC,CASSFVTGKYEQYF
15,few,TRBD2,TRBV6-5,TRBJ2-7,TGTGCCAGCAGTTACGCCCGACGGGGGGATCTTGAGCAGTACTTC,CASSYARRGDLEQYF
16,.,TRBD2,TRBV2,TRBJ2-1,TGTGCCAGCATGGTCAGCGGGAGGGCCTTCAACAATGAGCAGTTCTTC,CASMVSGRAFNNEQFF
14,many,.,TRBV3-1,TRBJ1-2,TGTGCCAGCAGCCCGAGGACAGCGAACTATGGCTACACCTTC,CASSPRTANYGYTF
13,many,TRBD1,TRBV6-1,TRBJ1-1,TGTGCCAGCAGGGGACAGCAGGAAACTGAAGCTTTCTTT,CASRGQQETEAFF
13,few,TRBD2,TRBV29-1,TRBJ2-5,TGCAGCGTCTCCGGGACTAGCAGTGAGACCCAGTACTTC,CSVSGTSSETQYF
13,few,TRBD1,TRBV29-1,TRBJ2-2,TGCAGCCTCCGGGACAGGGCCACCGGGGAGCTGTTTTTT,CSLRDRATGELFF
14,few,TRBD1,TRBV6-1,TRBJ1-1,TGTGCCAGCAGTGAGGACAGGGGTTACACTGAAGCTTTCTTT,CASSEDRGYTEAFF
16,.,.,TRBV9,TRBJ1-2,TGTGCCAGCAGCGGGAGCTACGGACAAAATAACTATGGCTACACCTTC,CASSGSYGQNNYGYTF
16,.,.,TRBV6-1,TRBJ2-4,TGTGCCAGCAGTTCGCCTACCTATCTAGCCAAAAACATTCAGTACTTC,CASSSPTYLAKNIQYF
15,few,.,TRBV9,TRBJ1-4,TGTGCCAGCAGCGTAGAGAAGAACCAGAATGAAAAACTGTTTTTT,CASSVEKNQNEKLFF
13,many,TRBD2,TRBV29-1,TRBJ2-1,TGCAGTGTGGGGGAGGGGATCTACAATGAGCAGTTCTTC,CSVGEGIYNEQFF
13,many,.,TRBV6-1,TRBJ2-3,TGTGCCAGCAGTTACGGGATTGTAGATACGCAGTATTTT,CASSYGIVDTQYF
15,.,.,TRBV7-8,TRBJ1-1,TGTGCCAGCAGCTTAGATTCGGGGGCCGGGACTGAAGCTTTCTTT,CASSLDSGAGTEAFF
15,few,TRBD1,TRBV4-1,TRBJ1-5,TGCGCCAGCAGCCAAGATGGGACAGCCGGGGAGCCCCAGCATTTT,CASSQDGTAGEPQHF
12,few,.,TRBV4-1,TRBJ2-1,TGCGCCAGCAGCCAAGTATACAATGAGCAGTTCTTC,CASSQVYNEQFF
19,.,TRBD2,TRBV25-1,TRBJ2-2,TGTGCCAGCAGTGAATTTACTAGCGGGAGAAGAACGGGAACCGGGGAGCTGTTTTTT,CASSEFTSGRRTGTGELFF
11,.,.,TRBV29-1,TRBJ2-7,TGCAGCGTTACAACAGGGTACGAGCAGTACTTC,CSVTTGYEQYF
15,.,.,TRBV3-1,TRBJ1-1,TGTGCCAGCAGCCAAGAAAGAACCCTGAACACTGAAGCTTTCTTT,CASSQERTLNTEAFF
16,many,TRBD1,TRBV5-5,TRBJ1-2,TGTGCCAGCAGCGTGGGACAGGGGGGTTTTAACTATGGCTACACCTTC,CASSVGQGGFNYGYTF
16,few,TRBD2,TRBV4-1,TRBJ2-1,TGCGCCAGCAGCCGCGGGACTAGCGCAACTTACAATGAGCAGTTCTTC,CASSRGTSATYNEQFF
15,few,TRBD1,TRBV9,TRBJ2-2,TGTGCCAGCAGCGGGGTGCAGGGGGCTCCCGGGGAGCTGTTTTTT,CASSGVQGAPGELFF
15,.,.,TRBV11-2,TRBJ2-2,TGTGCCAGCAGCTTAGATCGACGGGACACCGGGGAGCTGTTTTTT,CASSLDRRDTGELFF
16,many,TRBD1,TRBV7-8,TRBJ1-2,TGTGCCAGCAGCTTACAGGGGGCGGGGATCGAGGATGGCTACACCTTC,CASSLQGAGIEDGYTF
14,.,.,TRBV27,TRBJ1-5,TGTGCCAGCAGTTTATTCGGTAGCAATCAGCCCCAGCATTTT,CASSLFGSNQPQHF
13,many,.,TRBV5-1,TRBJ2-3,TGCGCCAGCAACAGTCAGACCACAGATACGCAGTATTTT,CASNSQTTDTQYF
17,many,TRBD2,TRBV28,TRBJ2-3,TGTGCCAGCATGGTACTAGCGGCAACTCGAAACACAGATACGCAGTATTTT,CASMVLAATRNTDTQYF
16,many,TRBD1,TRBV5-1,TRBJ2-1,TGCGCCAGCAGCTTGGGGGCAGGGGGCGCGATCGATGAGCAGTTCTTC,CASSLGAGGAIDEQFF
14,.,.,TRBV6-2/TRBV6-3,TRBJ1-1,TGTGCCAGCATCAAACGAAATTTAGCCGCTGAAGCTTTCTTT,CASIKRNLAAEAFF
13,few,TRBD1,TRBV29-1,TRBJ1-5,TGCAGCGTGTATACAGGGGCGGAGCAGCCCCAGCATTTT,CSVYTGAEQPQHF
17,few,.,TRBV28,TRBJ2-3,TGTGCCAGCAGTCCCCCCGAGCTAGCAGCTAGCACAGATACGCAGTATTTT,CASSPPELAASTDTQYF
14,many,.,TRBV7-2,TRBJ2-3,TGTGCCAGCAGCTTACTCGCTAACTGGGATACGCAGTATTTT,CASSLLANWDTQYF
11,few,.,TRBV7-9,TRBJ2-5,TGTGCCAGTTCGGGAGCTGAGACCCAGTACTTC,CASSGAETQYF
14,many,TRBD1,TRBV28,TRBJ2-7,TGTGCCAGCAGTCCCGTGACAGGGGTTAACGAGCAGTACTTC,CASSPVTGVNEQYF
16,few,.,TRBV6-1,TRBJ1-5,TGTGCCAGCAGTGAACGACCACAGTATAGCAATCAGCCCCAGCATTTT,CASSERPQYSNQPQHF
14,.,.,TRBV20-1,TRBJ2-5,TGCAGTGCCTCCTACTGGGACGGGAGAGAGACCCAGTACTTC,CSASYWDGRETQYF
13,many,TRBD1,TRBV28,TRBJ2-7,TGTGCCAGCAGTACTCGGACAGGGACCGAGCAGTACTTC,CASSTRTGTEQYF
14,.,TRBD1,TRBV6-1,TRBJ1-2,TGTGCCAGCAGGACGAGGGGGCCGGACTATGGCTACACCTTC,CASRTRGPDYGYTF
12,few,.,TRBV19,TRBJ2-3,TGTGCCAGTAGTATGGAGAGTTATACGCAGTATTTT,CASSMESYTQYF
12,many,.,TRBV30,TRBJ1-1,TGTGCCTGGAGCCCAGGCAGGGAGGTCGCTTTCTTT,CAWSPGREVAFF
13,few,.,TRBV6-1,TRBJ1-6,TGTGCCAGCAGTGAAGGATTCCACTCACCCCTCCACTTT,CASSEGFHSPLHF
14,few,.,TRBV10-3,TRBJ2-7,TGTGCCATCAGTGGAGACGGGAGCTTGAACGAGCAGTACTTC,CAISGDGSLNEQYF
14,.,TRBD2,TRBV9,TRBJ2-7,TGTGCCAGTTCGGGGCGGGAGGAATCCTACGAGCAGTACTTC,CASSGREESYEQYF
13,.,.,TRBV25-1,TRBJ1-5,TGTGCCAGCGTGGGTGGAGTGAATCAGCCCCAGCATTTT,CASVGGVNQPQHF
14,.,.,TRBV11-2,TRBJ2-7,TGCGCCAGCAGCCTCGACCCCGAGGGTCCCGAGCAGTACTTC,CASSLDPEGPEQYF
15,many,.,TRBV28,TRBJ2-5,TGTGCCAGCAGTCCACCGGCCCGGTTAGGGGAGACCCAGTACTTC,CASSPPARLGETQYF
15,many,.,TRBV5-1,TRBJ2-5,TGCGCCAGCACCGATCGCGGGACAGTACAAGAGACCCAGTACTTC,CASTDRGTVQETQYF
17,many,.,TRBV28,TRBJ2-7,TGTGCCAGCAGTTTGAGGGTCCGCCGACAGGAATCCTACGAGCAGTACTTC,CASSLRVRRQESYEQYF
15,many,TRBD2,TRBV11-2,TRBJ2-3,TGTGCCAGCAGTCTAGCGGGAGGGCAAGGAGATACGCAGTATTTT,CASSLAGGQGDTQYF
17,many,.,TRBV20-1,TRBJ2-3,TGCAGTGCCACGGTTGGCGGCTGGGCCCTAAGCACAGATACGCAGTATTTT,CSATVGGWALSTDTQYF
13,.,.,TRBV11-2,TRBJ1-2,TGTGCCAGCACCGTACCGGGCAGATATGGCTACACCTTC,CASTVPGRYGYTF
16,many,.,TRBV28,TRBJ2-7,TGTGCCAGCAGTTCCTCGGGCCTCCGCGGCTCCTACGAGCAGTACTTC,CASSSSGLRGSYEQYF
15,many,.,TRBV5-1,TRBJ1-6,TGCGCCAGCAGTCACCCGGGACAAGGAGATTCACCCCTCCACTTT,CASSHPGQGDSPLHF
15,many,TRBD1,TRBV5-6,TRBJ2-1,TGTGCCAGCAGGCCTCTTGCCCGGGACAGCAACGAGCAGTTCTTC,CASRPLARDSNEQFF
14,few,.,TRBV4-1,TRBJ2-7,TGCGCCAGCAGCCAGCTTTTAAGCCTTCGGGAGCAGTACTTC,CASSQLLSLREQYF
15,many,TRBD1,TRBV24-1,TRBJ2-7,TGTGCCACCAGTGACCACAGGGGATCTACCCACGAGCAGTACTTC,CATSDHRGSTHEQYF
15,many,.,TRBV6-1,TRBJ2-7,TGTGCCAGCAGTGAACTTCTGGGGAGGTATTACGAGCAGTACTTC,CASSELLGRYYEQYF
10,few,.,TRBV6-1,TRBJ2-7,TGTGCCAGTGGGTTGGGCGAGCAGTACTTC,CASGLGEQYF
15,.,.,TRBV7-9,TRBJ1-2,TGTGCCAGCAGCTCAAGGACCCTTACGGACTATGGCTACACCTTC,CASSSRTLTDYGYTF